The present T cell receptor beta chain was sequenced within a study of T cell responses to AZD1222 COVID-19 vaccine. Study-level points and caveats: The number of AZD1222 recipients seropositive at baseline was only 6 or 7. Donor demographics were predominantly white British with a female majority; clonal diversity may be underestimated. Nearly half of spike-specific TCRs reportedly target unmutated variant regions.

To note about this clone: Its specificity is not known.

Trimming pared 5 bases from V and 2 bases from J, leaving 11 bases between. CDR3 size: 14 residues. Germline CDR1 reads LGHDT; CDR2 reads YNNKEL (reference sequence). Sequenced by immunoSEQ multiplex PCR; TCRdb stores in-frame clones only, minus some. In the table there are 100,000 or so clones, 70% to 90% of which are singletons. The rearrangement joins TRBV3-1 (or the pseudogene TRBV3-2) to TRBJ2-3, with a tentative D call TRBD2 (6 bases). This material consisted of peripheral blood, taken on day 0 of AZD1222 vaccination. The sequence derives from an adult in good health. CDR3 in DNA: TGTGCCAGCAGCTCTCGGACTAACACAGATACGCAGTATTTT. This gives the protein CASSSRTNTDTQYF.